The clone carrying this TCR beta chain turned up a few times. What it binds is unknown. Given a much more abundant clone one base away, this may be a read error. This sample was taken from a study of post-analysis software for immune sequencing data. About the research overall: Secondary progressive, relapsing-remitting and progressive-relapsing multiple sclerosis were among the included disease courses. Study-wide points: Higher frequency in patients than in controls was seen for about 5 TRBV segments, with TRBV5-6, TRBV5-1 and TRBV20-1 among them. Significantly decreased normalized Chao1 diversity was recorded for multiple sclerosis patients relative to controls.

Unique molecular identifiers had been added to the TCR beta cDNA libraries. With about 1 to 11 million T cells as the source, roughly 0.5 million cDNA molecules resulted. Via MiXCR, TCRdb re-called the PCR reads, giving one row per CDR3 protein. The sample shows about 150,000 distinct CDR3 sequences, approximately 31% of them seen only once. Germline V gene sequence: CDR1 DFQATT, CDR2 SNEGSKA (reference sequence). Trimming stripped 0 bases from V and 4 bases from J, with 17 bases between. The CDR3 has 16 amino acids. Material for sequencing was blood. V is TRBV20-1 and J is TRBJ2-3; possible D gene TRBD2, 5 bases. The TCR sequence derives from a girl aged 10 to 17 with multiple sclerosis. The CDR3 DNA reads TGCAGTGCTAGAGATAGGGTGGGAGTGGAAGCAGATACGCAGTATTTT. Its protein product is CSARDRVGVEADTQYF.